The clone carrying this TCR beta chain appeared once. Its antigen is unknown. This specimen belongs to a study of graft-versus-host responses after intestinal transplantation. Study at large: Isolated intestinal, liver-intestinal, or multivisceral transplants were what recipients had. Study-wide results and caveats: The authors found GvH clones in recipient marrow, some appearing first in ileum or blood.

Both intraepithelial and lamina propria lymphocytes were released by processing graft tissue. The data were produced by immunoSEQ multiplex PCR, yet TCRdb's version contains in-frame clones alone and is incomplete. The top ten hold 15% to 20% of the sample, which has 15,000 to 20,000 clones, 75% to 90% seen once. The CDR3 runs 15 residues. Per the germline V gene, CDR1 is MNHEY and CDR2 is SMNVEV (reference sequence). Between the trimmed V and J ends, which lost 6 bases and 0 bases, there was a span of 13 bases. The input for sequencing was ileum tissue, taken 104 days after intestinal transplant. The rearrangement uses TRBV27 and TRBJ2-3, with D possibly matching TRBD1 (6 bases). The sequence was obtained from a human patient who received an intestinal transplant, so some T cells may come from the graft donor. As DNA, the CDR3 is TGTGCCAGCAGGCGGACAGAGAAAAGCACAGATACGCAGTATTTT. As protein: CASRRTEKSTDTQYF.